Each of the 14 T cell receptor beta chains below was sequenced from the same sample in a study of cytomegalovirus exposure and HLA in healthy donors. The PCR used 60 Vbeta and 13 Jbeta primers. Repertoires were generated with immunoSEQ multiplex PCR, while TCRdb's copy carries only in-frame clones and drops some. The sample has some 150,000 clones; less than 85% are singletons. Input material: PBMCs. Source of these receptors: a woman in her sixties or seventies in good health and CMV-seropositive.

The rearrangement joins TRBV28 to TRBJ2-7; D is unresolved. From germline, CDR1 is MDHEN and CDR2 SYDVKM. V lost 5 bases to trimming and J lost 6 bases, with 8 bases between them. The CDR3 is 11 amino acids. CDR3 sequence (DNA): TGTGCCAGCAGTAGAGTCGGCGAGCAGTACTTC. Its translation: CASSRVGEQYF.

This chain connects TRBV28 to TRBJ2-2, with 7 bases matching TRBD2. The V gene end was trimmed by 5 bases and the J gene end by 7 bases; junction bases not matched to a gene: 10. This CDR3 has 15 amino acids. Germline V gene lookup returns CDR1 MDHEN and CDR2 SYDVKM. In nucleotides, the CDR3 is TGTGCCAGCAGTGGGGGACTACAAGCCAGCGGGGAGCTGTTTTTT. It translates to CASSGGLQASGELFF.

The chain carries TRBV28 and TRBJ1-1; 8 bases match TRBD1. Germline CDR1 and CDR2: MDHEN and SYDVKM. This CDR3 spans 15 amino acids. Unmatched junction bases numbered 11, after V lost 6 bases and J lost 5 bases. CDR3 coding DNA: TGTGCCAGCAGCCCACTCAGGACAGGGTGGACTGAAGCTTTCTTT. Translated, it gives CASSPLRTGWTEAFF.

This clone was counted only a few times. V usage is TRBV28 and J usage is TRBJ1-1, with D uncertain. The CDR3 has 16 residues. CDR1 is MDHEN and CDR2 is SYDVKM in the germline V gene. Trimming took 6 bases from V and 2 from J, leaving 19 bases between them. CDR3 in amino acids: CASSLDARRANTEAFF. DNA of the CDR3: TGTGCCAGCAGCTTAGACGCGAGGAGAGCTAACACTGAAGCTTTCTTT.

This chain links TRBV19 with TRBJ2-1; 11 bases match TRBD2. The CDR3 covers 15 residues. Germline loops: CDR1 LNHDA, CDR2 SQIVND (reference sequence). The J segment lost 5 bases and the V segment lost 3 bases, leaving 3 bases of the junction unmatched. CDR3 residues: CASSISGRGHNEQFF. DNA of the CDR3: TGTGCCAGTAGTATTAGCGGGAGGGGCCACAATGAGCAGTTCTTC.

The chain combines TRBV6-1 with TRBJ1-1; D not certain. The length of the CDR3 is 14 residues. In germline, CDR1 is MNHNS, CDR2 SASEGT. V lost 6 bases, J lost 0 bases, and 11 bases lay in between. Here the CDR3 reads CASSLSQLNTEAFF. The CDR3 nucleotides read TGTGCCAGCAGCCTTTCACAACTGAACACTGAAGCTTTCTTT.

The V gene is TRBV9, the J gene TRBJ1-4, with TRBD1 matching over 10 bases. The germline CDR1 and CDR2 sequences are SGDLS and YYNGEE. Losses at the gene ends were 0 bases for V and 7 bases for J; bases not matched to a gene: 6. The length of the CDR3 is 16 residues. The CDR3: CASSVATGTGVEKLFF. Here the CDR3 DNA reads TGTGCCAGCAGCGTAGCTACAGGGACAGGGGTTGAAAAACTGTTTTTT.

The table lists this clone with a few counts. This chain connects TRBV6-1 to TRBJ2-3; D gene uncertain. CDR1 and CDR2 (germline): MNHNS, SASEGT. The CDR3 runs to 17 residues. Deletions cut 0 bases from V and 0 bases from J, with 13 bases between. This CDR3 reads CASSEASPLVSTDTQYF. Here the CDR3 DNA reads TGTGCCAGCAGTGAAGCCTCCCCGCTAGTGAGCACAGATACGCAGTATTTT.

The chain employs TRBV6-4 and TRBJ1-2, with unresolved D. V lost 3 bases to trimming and J lost 6 bases, with 11 bases between them. The CDR3 has 13 residues. Germline V gene data show CDR1 as MRHNA and CDR2 as SNTAGT. The CDR3 protein is CASSEVEGHGYTF. The CDR3 DNA reads as TGTGCCAGCAGTGAAGTGGAGGGCCATGGCTACACCTTC.

This rearrangement joins TRBV5-1 to TRBJ2-1; D remains unclear. V lost 4 bases and J lost 1, with 12 bases in between. Germline CDR1 and CDR2: SGHRS and YFSETQ. CDR3 length equals 15 residues. The CDR3 DNA follows: TGCGCCAGCAGCCGTTCCATACAGTCCTACAATGAGCAGTTCTTC. Translating gives CASSRSIQSYNEQFF.

The chain combines TRBV29-1 with TRBJ2-7; 9 bases align to TRBD1. CDR1 and CDR2 (germline): SQVTM, ANQGSEA. The CDR3 consists of 14 residues. V was clipped by 5 bases and J by 2 bases; unmatched bases: 7. The CDR3 coding sequence is TGCAGCGTTCTTACCGGGACAGGGACCTACGAGCAGTACTTC. As protein: CSVLTGTGTYEQYF.

In its sample, this clone was seen a few times. This chain joins TRBV19 and TRBJ2-2, with TRBD1 matching 7 bases. The CDR3 length is 13 residues. The ends lost 5 bases at V and 6 bases at J; junction bases unmatched: 3. Per the germline V gene, CDR1 is LNHDA and CDR2 is SQIVND (reference sequence). The CDR3 here is CASSRQGAGELFF. CDR3 nucleotides: TGTGCCAGTAGTCGTCAGGGGGCCGGGGAGCTGTTTTTT. The variable domain in full, completed from reference TRBV19 and TRBJ2-2, reads DGGITQSPKYLFRKEGQNVTLSCEQNLNHDAMYWYRQDPGQGLRLIYYSQIVNDFQKGDIAEGYSVSREKKESFPLTVTSAQKNPTAFYLCASSRQGAGELFFGEGSRLTVL.

The rearrangement links TRBV29-1 to TRBJ1-1; 9 bases agree with TRBD1. CDR3 length: 12 amino acids. V was clipped by 7 bases and J by 4 bases; unmatched bases: 4. Germline V gene sequence: CDR1 SQVTM, CDR2 ANQGSEA. The CDR3 loop is CSGTTGGTEAFF. CDR3 DNA: TGCAGCGGCACGACAGGGGGCACTGAAGCTTTCTTT.

V and J are TRBV9 and TRBJ1-4, with D uncertain. Germline V gene lookup returns CDR1 SGDLS and CDR2 YYNGEE. V was pared by 0 bases and J by 7 bases, with 10 bases between. The CDR3 consists of 14 residues. The CDR3 region has the DNA TGTGCCAGCAGCGTAGCTTCGACGGGTGAAAAACTGTTTTTT. It is translated as CASSVASTGEKLFF.